Listed here are 18 T cell receptor beta chains from one sample, sequenced in a study of OX40 agonist ivuxolimab in advanced cancers. Sequencing was performed with immunoSEQ multiplex PCR; in TCRdb, only in-frame clones are kept and a portion is missing. Seen here are roughly 70,000 clones, 65% to 85% observed once, and the top ten hold about 1.1%. The sample here was CD4+ or CD8+ T cells sorted from blood, taken in a trial of the OX40 agonist ivuxolimab. These receptors all stem from an adult with an advanced solid tumor such as melanoma, head and neck, liver or kidney cancer.

The gene calls are TRBV5-1 and TRBJ2-7; D might be TRBD1 (6 bases). Germline V gene sequence: CDR1 SGHRS, CDR2 YFSETQ. The V end was cut by 6 bases, the J end by 6 bases, with 16 bases between. The CDR3 is 13 amino acids. The CDR3 DNA follows: TGCGCCAGCACTATGACAGGAAGCAGCGAGCAGTACTTC. Protein: CASTMTGSSEQYF.

This rearrangement joins TRBV5-1 to TRBJ2-5, with D perhaps assigned TRBD1 or TRBD2 (6 bases each). The J call is uncertain, as TRBJ2-7 better fits the DNA end. This CDR3 contains 14 residues. In germline, CDR1 is SGHRS, CDR2 YFSETQ. Written as DNA, the CDR3 is TGCGCCAGCAGCTTAGAGGGGGGACCCTACGAGCAGTACTTC. Its protein is CASSLEGGPYEQYF.

The chain combines TRBV21-1 with TRBJ1-5. TRBV21-1 is listed as a pseudogene. This CDR3 has 13 amino acids. CDR3 amino acids: CASSKWERQPQHF. DNA for the CDR3: TGTGCCAGCAGCAAATGGGAACGGCAGCCCCAGCATTTT.

This chain joins TRBV7-2 and TRBJ2-7; weak D call: TRBD1 (6 bases). Germline CDR1 is SGHTA and CDR2 is FQGNSA. V was cut by 5 bases and J by 3 bases, with 11 bases left in between. This CDR3 contains 13 residues. The CDR3 is CASSPRGGYEQYF. CDR3 bases: TGTGCCAGCAGCCCTCGAGGGGGCTACGAGCAGTACTTC.

The chain employs TRBV19 and TRBJ1-4, with 7 nucleotides matching TRBD1. The V segment lost 9 bases and the J segment 4 bases; nucleotides outside the gene matches: 11. This CDR3 region has 15 residues. CDR1 and CDR2 from the germline V gene are LNHDA and SQIVND (reference sequence). The DNA of the CDR3 is TGTGCCAGCCGGGCAGGGGGGATTTATAATGAAAAACTGTTTTTT. Encoded protein: CASRAGGIYNEKLFF.

This chain links TRBV5-5 with TRBJ1-5; no clear D. Between the trimmed V and J ends, which lost 2 bases and 7 bases, there was a span of 10 bases. CDR1 SGHKS and CDR2 YYEKEE come from the germline V gene (reference sequence). The CDR3 runs 13 residues. CDR3 coding DNA: TGTGCCAGCAGCTTAGACCAGATCCAGCCCCAGCATTTT. Protein sequence: CASSLDQIQPQHF. Full variable domain (rest looked up from reference TRBV5-5 and TRBJ1-5): DAGVTQSPTHLIKTRGQQVTLRCSPISGHKSVSWYQQVLGQGPQFIFQYYEKEERGRGNFPDRFSARQFPNYSSELNVNALLLGDSALYLCASSLDQIQPQHFGDGTRLSIL.

The V and J genes are TRBV4-2 and TRBJ2-3; TRBD2 is a possible D gene (6 bases). The germline V gene encodes CDR1 LGHNA and CDR2 YNFKEQ. V lost 1 base and J 5 bases, leaving 10 bases between the germline ends. The CDR3 is 14 amino acids. Here the CDR3 DNA reads TGTGCCAGCAGCCAAGGGGGGGTGGGAGATACGCAGTATTTT. Protein sequence: CASSQGGVGDTQYF.

The genes are TRBV2 and TRBJ1-1; D ambiguous. This CDR3 spans 12 amino acids. The V end was cut by 3 bases, the J end by 6 bases, with 8 bases between. In germline, CDR1 is SNHLY, CDR2 FYNNEI. The CDR3 sequence is CASSEAGSEAFF. In nucleotides, the CDR3 is TGTGCCAGCAGTGAGGCAGGTTCTGAAGCTTTCTTT.

This sequence joins TRBV12-5 and TRBJ2-4; 7 bases are a match to TRBD1. The CDR3 sequence is 11 residues long. The germline gives CDR1 LGHNT, CDR2 FRNRAP. V shed 5 bases and J 15 bases; nucleotides not matched to a gene: 7. Here the CDR3 reads CASGQRDSVYF. DNA of the CDR3: TGTGCTAGTGGTCAGAGGGACAGTGTGTACTTC.

V and J are TRBV10-1 and TRBJ2-2; no definite D call. The V gene's germline CDR1 is WNHNN and CDR2 SYGVQD (reference sequence). The CDR3 is made up of 12 amino acids. V lost 3 bases and J 9 bases, leaving 8 bases between the germline ends. CDR3: CASSDSGRELFF. CDR3 bases: TGCGCCAGCAGTGATTCGGGCCGGGAGCTGTTTTTT.

V and J are TRBV6-1 and TRBJ1-2; D is unresolved. Germline CDR1 reads MNHNS; CDR2 reads SASEGT. The CDR3 is 16 amino acids. The V and J ends lost 0 bases and 5 bases respectively, with 16 bases between them. CDR3 nucleotides: TGTGCCAGCAGTGAAGCAAGGCGGGGATTGAGGTATGGCTACACCTTC. Protein product: CASSEARRGLRYGYTF.

This chain connects TRBV14 to TRBJ2-3, with 8 positions matching TRBD1. Germline V gene lookup returns CDR1 SGHDN and CDR2 FVKESK. J gave up 4 bases and V 2 bases, and 5 bases lay outside the gene matches. The CDR3 has 15 amino acids. CDR3 nucleotide sequence: TGTGCCAGCAGCCAAAGGGCAGGGGGCGCAGATACGCAGTATTTT. As protein: CASSQRAGGADTQYF.

The rearrangement joins TRBV11-2 to TRBJ2-6; D is uncertain. The CDR3 has 14 amino acids. Trimming took off 4 bases at V and 2 bases at J, with 6 bases between the two ends. Per germline, CDR1 SGHAT and CDR2 FQNNGV. In DNA, the CDR3 is TGTGCCAGCAGCTCTCTGGCTGGGGCCAACGTCCTGACTTTC. Amino acids: CASSSLAGANVLTF.

The chain links TRBV10-1 to TRBJ1-5; tentative D call: TRBD1 (5 bases). CDR3 length: 15 residues. The V gene's germline CDR1 is WNHNN and CDR2 SYGVQD (reference sequence). V dropped 2 bases and J dropped 1 base, with 9 bases sitting between them. The CDR3 is CASSEGGRSNQPQHF. In DNA, the CDR3 is TGCGCCAGCAGTGAGGGGGGGAGAAGCAATCAGCCCCAGCATTTT.

V and J are TRBV19 and TRBJ1-1; possibly TRBD1 for D (6 bases). Trimming stripped 3 bases from V and 5 bases from J, with 16 bases between. CDR1 is LNHDA, CDR2 SQIVND, per germline (reference sequence). The CDR3 totals 15 residues. Here the CDR3 reads CASSIPQGLGTEAFF. As DNA, the CDR3 is TGTGCCAGTAGTATCCCCCAGGGGCTTGGGACTGAAGCTTTCTTT.

This sequence joins TRBV6-5 and TRBJ1-6; a weak D match, TRBD1 (5 bases). Germline V CDR1 and CDR2: MNHEY, SVGAGI. Trimming cost V 4 bases and J 10 bases, with 11 bases left between them. This CDR3 is 13 amino acids long. CDR3 nucleotides: TGTGCCAGCAGTTTTGACAGCAGATCACCCCTCCACTTT. Encoded protein: CASSFDSRSPLHF.

The chain is built from TRBV28 and TRBJ1-4; D gene ambiguous. Germline-derived CDR1 and CDR2 are MDHEN and SYDVKM. The V and J ends lost 5 bases and 3 bases respectively, with 13 bases between them. This CDR3 is 15 amino acids long. CDR3 DNA: TGTGCCAGCAGTCCGGGTGGTCCAGCTAATGAAAAACTGTTTTTT. Its translation is CASSPGGPANEKLFF. Full variable domain (outside the CDR3, taken from reference TRBV28 and TRBJ1-4): DVKVTQSSRYLVKRTGEKVFLECVQDMDHENMFWYRQDPGLGLRLIYFSYDVKMKEKGDIPEGYSVSREKKERFSLILESASTNQTSMYLCASSPGGPANEKLFFGSGTQLSVL.

The V gene is TRBV19, the J gene TRBJ2-7, with a weak D call TRBD1 (5 bases). This CDR3 has 14 amino acids. Trimming took off 1 base at V and 0 bases at J, with 7 bases between the two ends. The germline CDR1 and CDR2 sequences are LNHDA and SQIVND (reference sequence). The CDR3 reads CASSIGQFSYEQYF. CDR3 nucleotide sequence: TGTGCCAGTAGTATAGGACAGTTCTCCTACGAGCAGTACTTC.